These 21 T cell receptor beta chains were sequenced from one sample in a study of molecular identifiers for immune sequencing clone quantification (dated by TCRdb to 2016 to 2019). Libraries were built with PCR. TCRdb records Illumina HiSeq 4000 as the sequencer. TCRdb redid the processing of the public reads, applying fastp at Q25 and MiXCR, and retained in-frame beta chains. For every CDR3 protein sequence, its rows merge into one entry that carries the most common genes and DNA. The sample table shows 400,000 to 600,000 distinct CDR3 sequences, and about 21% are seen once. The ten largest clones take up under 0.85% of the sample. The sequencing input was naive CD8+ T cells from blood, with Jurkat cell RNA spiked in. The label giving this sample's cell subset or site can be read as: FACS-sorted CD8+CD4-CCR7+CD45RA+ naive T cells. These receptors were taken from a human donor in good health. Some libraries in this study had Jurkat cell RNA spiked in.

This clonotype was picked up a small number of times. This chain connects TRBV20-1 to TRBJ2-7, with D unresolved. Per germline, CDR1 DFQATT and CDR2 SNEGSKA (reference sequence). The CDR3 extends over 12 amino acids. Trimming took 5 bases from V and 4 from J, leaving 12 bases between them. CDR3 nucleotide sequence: TGCAGTGCTGACCTTCTGGGTTACGAGCAGTACTTC. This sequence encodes CSADLLGYEQYF.

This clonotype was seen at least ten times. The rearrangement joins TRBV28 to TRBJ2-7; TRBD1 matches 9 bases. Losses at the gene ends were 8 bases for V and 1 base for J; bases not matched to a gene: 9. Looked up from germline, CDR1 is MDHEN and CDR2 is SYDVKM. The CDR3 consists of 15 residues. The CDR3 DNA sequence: TGTGCCAGCCGCCTGGGGGGACAGGGTTCCTACGAGCAGTACTTC. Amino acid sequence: CASRLGGQGSYEQYF. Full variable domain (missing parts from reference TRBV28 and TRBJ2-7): DVKVTQSSRYLVKRTGEKVFLECVQDMDHENMFWYRQDPGLGLRLIYFSYDVKMKEKGDIPEGYSVSREKKERFSLILESASTNQTSMYLCASRLGGQGSYEQYFGPGTRLTVT.

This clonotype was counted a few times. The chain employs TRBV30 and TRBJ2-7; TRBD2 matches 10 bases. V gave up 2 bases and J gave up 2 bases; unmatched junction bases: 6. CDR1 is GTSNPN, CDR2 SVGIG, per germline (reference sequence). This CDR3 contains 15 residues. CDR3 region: CAWSPGTSEAYEQYF. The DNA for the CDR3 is TGTGCCTGGAGTCCCGGGACTAGCGAGGCCTACGAGCAGTACTTC.

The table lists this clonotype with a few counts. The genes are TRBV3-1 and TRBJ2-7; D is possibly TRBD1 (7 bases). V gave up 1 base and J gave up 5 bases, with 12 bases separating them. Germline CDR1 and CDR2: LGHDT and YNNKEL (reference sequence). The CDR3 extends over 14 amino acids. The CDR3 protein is CASSQGGGGDEQYF. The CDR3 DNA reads TGTGCCAGCAGCCAAGGAGGAGGGGGCGACGAGCAGTACTTC.

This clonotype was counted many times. As DNA, the CDR3 is TGCGCCAGCAGCTTGGCCGGGGCTAGCAATCAGCCCCAGCATTTT. Its protein product is CASSLAGASNQPQHF. The chain is built from TRBV5-1 and TRBJ1-5, with a tentative D call TRBD1 (5 bases). There are 15 residues in the CDR3. Trimming removed 0 bases from V and 0 bases from J, with 7 bases in between. Germline V gene data show CDR1 as SGHRS and CDR2 as YFSETQ.

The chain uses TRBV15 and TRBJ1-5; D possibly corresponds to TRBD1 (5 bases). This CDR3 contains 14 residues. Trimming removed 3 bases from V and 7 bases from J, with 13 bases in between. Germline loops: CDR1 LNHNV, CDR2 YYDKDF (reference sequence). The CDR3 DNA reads TGTGCCACCAGCAGCCGGAGGGGTTTACAGCCCCAGCATTTT. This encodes CATSSRRGLQPQHF.

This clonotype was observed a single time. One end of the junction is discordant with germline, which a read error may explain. The CDR3 loop reads CASSWKVAESYNERFF. The CDR3 coding sequence is TGTGCCAGCAGTTGGAAGGTAGCGGAGAGCTACAATGAGCGGTTCTTC. The chain carries TRBV5-3 and TRBJ2-1, with TRBD2 as a possible D gene (6 bases). TRBV5-3 is given ORF status, its function remaining uncertain. The CDR3 is made up of 16 amino acids.

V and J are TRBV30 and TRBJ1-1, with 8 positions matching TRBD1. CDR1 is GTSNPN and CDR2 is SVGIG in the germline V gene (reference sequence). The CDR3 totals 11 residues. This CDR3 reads CADREYTEAFF. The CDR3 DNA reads TGTGCGGACAGGGAGTACACTGAAGCTTTCTTT.

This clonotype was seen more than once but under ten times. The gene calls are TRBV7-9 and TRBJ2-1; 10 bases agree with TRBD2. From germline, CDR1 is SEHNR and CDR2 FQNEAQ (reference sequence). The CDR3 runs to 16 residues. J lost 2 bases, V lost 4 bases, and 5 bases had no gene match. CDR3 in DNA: TGTGCCAGCAGCTCTCTAGCGGGGGACGCCTACAATGAGCAGTTCTTC. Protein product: CASSSLAGDAYNEQFF.

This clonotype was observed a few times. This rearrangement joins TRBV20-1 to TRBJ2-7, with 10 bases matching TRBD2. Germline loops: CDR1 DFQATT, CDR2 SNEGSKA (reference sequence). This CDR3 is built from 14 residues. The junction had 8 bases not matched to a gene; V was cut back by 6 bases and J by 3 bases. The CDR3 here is CSARTSGDLYEQYF. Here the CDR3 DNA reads TGCAGTGCCCGGACTAGCGGAGATCTCTACGAGCAGTACTTC.

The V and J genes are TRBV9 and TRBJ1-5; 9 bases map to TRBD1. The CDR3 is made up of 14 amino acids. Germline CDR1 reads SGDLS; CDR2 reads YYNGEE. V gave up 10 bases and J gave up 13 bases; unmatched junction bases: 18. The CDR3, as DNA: TGTGCCCCCAAGCCCGGACAGGGGACGAAACAACAGCATTTT. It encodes CAPKPGQGTKQQHF.

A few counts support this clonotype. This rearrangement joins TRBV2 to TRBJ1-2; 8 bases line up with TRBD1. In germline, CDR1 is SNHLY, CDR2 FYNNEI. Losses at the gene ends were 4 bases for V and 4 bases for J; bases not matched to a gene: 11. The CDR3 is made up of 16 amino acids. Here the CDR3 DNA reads TGTGCCAGCAGTGCCCCACAGGGGGGGGATCCCTATGGCTACACCTTC. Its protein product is CASSAPQGGDPYGYTF. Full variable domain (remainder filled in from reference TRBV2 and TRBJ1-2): EPEVTQTPSHQVTQMGQEVILRCVPISNHLYFYWYRQILGQKVEFLVSFYNNEISEKSEIFDDQFSVERPDGSNFTLKIRSTKLEDSAMYFCASSAPQGGDPYGYTFGSGTRLTVV.

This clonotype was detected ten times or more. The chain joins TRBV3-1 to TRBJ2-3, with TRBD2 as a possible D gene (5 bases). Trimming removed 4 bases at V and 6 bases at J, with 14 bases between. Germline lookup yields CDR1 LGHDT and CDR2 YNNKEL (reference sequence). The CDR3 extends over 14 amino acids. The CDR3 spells CASSPPGLADTQYF. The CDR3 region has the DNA TGTGCCAGCAGCCCCCCTGGACTCGCCGATACGCAGTATTTT.

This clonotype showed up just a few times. DNA for the CDR3: TGCAGTGCTAGAGATGGCCGGGGCCACTATGGCTACACCTTC. It translates to CSARDGRGHYGYTF. The chain links TRBV20-1 to TRBJ1-2, with TRBD1 as a possible D gene (5 bases). This CDR3 has 14 residues. Trimming pared 0 bases from V and 3 bases from J, leaving 11 bases between. Germline V gives CDR1 DFQATT, CDR2 SNEGSKA (reference sequence).

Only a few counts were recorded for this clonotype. CDR3 protein: CASSPRANYEQYF. CDR3 DNA: TGTGCCAGCTCACCACGGGCGAACTACGAGCAGTACTTC. The V and J genes are TRBV18 and TRBJ2-7; no firm D call. The CDR3 runs 13 residues. Between the trimmed V and J ends, which lost 1 base and 3 bases, there was a span of 7 bases. Per the germline V gene, CDR1 is KGHSH and CDR2 is LQKENI.

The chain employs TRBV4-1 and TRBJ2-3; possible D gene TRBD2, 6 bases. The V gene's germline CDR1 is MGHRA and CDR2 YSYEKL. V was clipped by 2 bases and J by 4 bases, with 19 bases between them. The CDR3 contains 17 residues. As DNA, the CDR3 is TGCGCCAGCAGCCAACTCTTAGCGGAGGAGTTCGCAGATACGCAGTATTTT. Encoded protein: CASSQLLAEEFADTQYF.

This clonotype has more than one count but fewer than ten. CDR3 amino acids: CASSPSPTGFSYEQYF. CDR3 bases: TGTGCCAGCAGTCCTTCGCCAACGGGCTTCTCCTACGAGCAGTACTTC. The chain is built from TRBV14 and TRBJ2-7; no clear D. Trimming took 6 bases from V and 0 from J, leaving 18 bases between them. This CDR3 contains 16 residues. Germline loops: CDR1 SGHDN, CDR2 FVKESK.

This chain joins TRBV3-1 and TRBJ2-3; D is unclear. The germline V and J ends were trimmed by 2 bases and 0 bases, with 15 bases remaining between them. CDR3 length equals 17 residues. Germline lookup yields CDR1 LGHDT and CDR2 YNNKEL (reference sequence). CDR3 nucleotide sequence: TGTGCCAGCAGCCAATTTACAAGCATTTCTAGCACAGATACGCAGTATTTT. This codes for CASSQFTSISSTDTQYF.

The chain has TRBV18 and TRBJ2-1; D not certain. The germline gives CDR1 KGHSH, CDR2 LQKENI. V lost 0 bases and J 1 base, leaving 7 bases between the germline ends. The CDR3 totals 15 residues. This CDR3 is CASSPPTLSYNEQFF. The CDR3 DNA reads TGTGCCAGCTCACCACCGACCTTGTCCTACAATGAGCAGTTCTTC.

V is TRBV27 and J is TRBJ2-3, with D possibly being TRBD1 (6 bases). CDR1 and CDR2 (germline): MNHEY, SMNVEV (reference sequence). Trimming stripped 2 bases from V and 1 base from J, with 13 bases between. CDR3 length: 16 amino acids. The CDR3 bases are TGTGCCAGCAGTTTAATGGGCGCAGGGGGCACAGATACGCAGTATTTT. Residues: CASSLMGAGGTDTQYF.

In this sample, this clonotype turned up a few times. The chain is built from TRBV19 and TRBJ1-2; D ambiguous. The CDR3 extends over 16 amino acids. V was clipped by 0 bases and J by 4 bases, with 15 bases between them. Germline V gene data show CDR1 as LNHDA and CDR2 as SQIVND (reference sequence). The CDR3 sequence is CASSIDPPPSGYGYTF. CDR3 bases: TGTGCCAGTAGTATAGATCCGCCACCGTCCGGCTATGGCTACACCTTC.